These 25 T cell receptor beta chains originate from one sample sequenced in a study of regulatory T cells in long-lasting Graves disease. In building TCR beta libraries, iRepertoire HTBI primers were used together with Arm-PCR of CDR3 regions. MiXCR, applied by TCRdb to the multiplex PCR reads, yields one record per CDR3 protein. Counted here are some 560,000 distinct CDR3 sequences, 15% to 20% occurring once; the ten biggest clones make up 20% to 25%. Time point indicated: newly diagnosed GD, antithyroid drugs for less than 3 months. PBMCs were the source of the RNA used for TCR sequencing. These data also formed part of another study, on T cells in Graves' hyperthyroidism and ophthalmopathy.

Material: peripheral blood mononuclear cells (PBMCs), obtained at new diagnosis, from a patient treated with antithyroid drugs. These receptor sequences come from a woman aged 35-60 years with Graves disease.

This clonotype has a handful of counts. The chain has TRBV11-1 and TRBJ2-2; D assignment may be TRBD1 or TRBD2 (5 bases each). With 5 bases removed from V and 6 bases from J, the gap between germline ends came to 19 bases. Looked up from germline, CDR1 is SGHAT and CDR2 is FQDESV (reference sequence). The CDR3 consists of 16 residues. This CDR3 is CASSPNSGGEAGELFF. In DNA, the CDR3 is TGTGCCAGCAGCCCAAATAGTGGGGGTGAGGCCGGGGAGCTGTTTTTT.

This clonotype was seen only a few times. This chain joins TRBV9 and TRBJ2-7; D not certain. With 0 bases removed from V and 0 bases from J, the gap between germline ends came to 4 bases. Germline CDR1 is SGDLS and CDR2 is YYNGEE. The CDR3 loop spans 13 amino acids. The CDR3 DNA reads TGTGCCAGCAGCGTAGGCACCTCCTACGAGCAGTACTTC. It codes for CASSVGTSYEQYF.

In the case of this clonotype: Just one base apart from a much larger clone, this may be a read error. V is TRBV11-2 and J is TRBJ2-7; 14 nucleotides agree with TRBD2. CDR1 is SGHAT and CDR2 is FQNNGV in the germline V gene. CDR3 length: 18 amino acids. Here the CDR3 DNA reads TGTGCCAACAGCAGGGGACTAGCGGGGGCCCTAACTGGAGACGAGCAGTACTTC. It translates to CANSRGLAGALTGDEQYF.

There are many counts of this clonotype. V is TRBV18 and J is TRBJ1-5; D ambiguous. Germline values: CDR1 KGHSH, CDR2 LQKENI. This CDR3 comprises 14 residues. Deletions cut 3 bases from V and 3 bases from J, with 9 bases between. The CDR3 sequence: CASSPGSNNQPQHF. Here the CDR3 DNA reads TGTGCCAGCTCACCGGGGAGCAACAATCAGCCCCAGCATTTT.

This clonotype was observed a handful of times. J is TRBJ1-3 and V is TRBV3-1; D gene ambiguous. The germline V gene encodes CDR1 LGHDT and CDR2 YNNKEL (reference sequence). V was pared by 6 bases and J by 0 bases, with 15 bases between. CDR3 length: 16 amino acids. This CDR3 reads CASSPPRSYSGNTIYF. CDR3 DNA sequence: TGTGCCAGCAGTCCCCCGCGATCCTACTCTGGAAACACCATATATTTT.

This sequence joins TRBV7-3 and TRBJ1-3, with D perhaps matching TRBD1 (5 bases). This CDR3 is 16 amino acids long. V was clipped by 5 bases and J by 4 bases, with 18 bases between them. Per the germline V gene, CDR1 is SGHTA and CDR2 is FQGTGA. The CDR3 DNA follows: TGTGCCAGCAGCCTGTCTGGACGCGGGGCCGGAAACACCATATATTTT. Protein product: CASSLSGRGAGNTIYF.

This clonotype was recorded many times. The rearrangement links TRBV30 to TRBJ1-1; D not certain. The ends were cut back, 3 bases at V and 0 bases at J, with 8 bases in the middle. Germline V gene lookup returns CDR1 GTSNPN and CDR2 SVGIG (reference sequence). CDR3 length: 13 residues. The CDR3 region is CAWSGTLNTEAFF. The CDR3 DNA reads TGTGCCTGGAGCGGTACACTGAACACTGAAGCTTTCTTT.

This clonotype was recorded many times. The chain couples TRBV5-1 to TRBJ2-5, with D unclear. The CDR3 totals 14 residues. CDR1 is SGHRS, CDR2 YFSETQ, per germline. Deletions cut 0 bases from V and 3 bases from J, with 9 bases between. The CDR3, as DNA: TGCGCCAGCAGCTTGGAACAGTCCGAAGAGACCCAGTACTTC. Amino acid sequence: CASSLEQSEETQYF.

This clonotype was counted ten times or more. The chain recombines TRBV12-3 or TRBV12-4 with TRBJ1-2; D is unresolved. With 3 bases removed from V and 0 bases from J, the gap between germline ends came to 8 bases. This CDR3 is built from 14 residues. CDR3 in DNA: TGTGCCAGCAGTTTCGGAGGTACTAACTATGGCTACACCTTC. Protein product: CASSFGGTNYGYTF.

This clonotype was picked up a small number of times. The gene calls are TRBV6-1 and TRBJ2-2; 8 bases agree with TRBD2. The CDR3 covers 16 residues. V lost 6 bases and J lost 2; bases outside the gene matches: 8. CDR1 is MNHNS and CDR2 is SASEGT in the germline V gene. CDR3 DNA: TGTGCCAGCAGCCCGGGGGGGGGAGTCAACACCGGGGAGCTGTTTTTT. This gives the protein CASSPGGGVNTGELFF.

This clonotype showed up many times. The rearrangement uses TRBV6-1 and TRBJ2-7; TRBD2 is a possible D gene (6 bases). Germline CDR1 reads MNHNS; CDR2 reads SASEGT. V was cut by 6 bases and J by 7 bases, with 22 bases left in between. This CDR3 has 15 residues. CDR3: CASRRGPQSGGEQYF. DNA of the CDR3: TGTGCCAGCAGGAGAGGGCCCCAGAGTGGGGGGGAGCAGTACTTC.

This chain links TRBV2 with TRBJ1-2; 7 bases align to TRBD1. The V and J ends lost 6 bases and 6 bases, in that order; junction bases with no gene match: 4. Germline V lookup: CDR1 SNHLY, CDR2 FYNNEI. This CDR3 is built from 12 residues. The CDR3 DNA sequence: TGTGCCAGCAGGGGGACAGTTGATGGCTACACCTTC. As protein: CASRGTVDGYTF.

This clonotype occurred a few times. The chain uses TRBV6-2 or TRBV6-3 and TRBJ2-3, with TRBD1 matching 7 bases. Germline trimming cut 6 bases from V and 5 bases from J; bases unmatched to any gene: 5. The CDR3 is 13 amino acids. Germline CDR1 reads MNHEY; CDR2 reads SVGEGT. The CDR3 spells CASRKTGRDTQYF. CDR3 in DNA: TGTGCCAGCAGGAAGACAGGGAGAGATACGCAGTATTTT.

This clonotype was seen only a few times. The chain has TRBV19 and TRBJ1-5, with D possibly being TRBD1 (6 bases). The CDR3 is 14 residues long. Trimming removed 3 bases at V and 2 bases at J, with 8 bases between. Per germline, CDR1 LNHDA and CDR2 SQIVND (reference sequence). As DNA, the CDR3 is TGTGCCAGTAGTATGTCAGGGGGCAATCAGCCCCAGCATTTT. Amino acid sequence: CASSMSGGNQPQHF.

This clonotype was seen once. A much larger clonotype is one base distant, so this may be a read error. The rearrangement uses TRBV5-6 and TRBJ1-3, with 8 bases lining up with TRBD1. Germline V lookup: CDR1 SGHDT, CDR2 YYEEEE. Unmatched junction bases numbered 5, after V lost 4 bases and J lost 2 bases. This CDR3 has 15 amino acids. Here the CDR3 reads CASSDRGHTGNTIYF. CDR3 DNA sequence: TGTGCCAGCAGCGACAGGGGACACACTGGAAACACCATATATTTT.

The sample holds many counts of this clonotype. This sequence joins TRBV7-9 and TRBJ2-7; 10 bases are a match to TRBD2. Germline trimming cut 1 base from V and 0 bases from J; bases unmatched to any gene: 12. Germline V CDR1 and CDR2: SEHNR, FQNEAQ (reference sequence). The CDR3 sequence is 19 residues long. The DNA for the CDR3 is TGTGCCAGCAGCTTAGTTCTAACTAGCGGGGTTTCCAGCTCCTACGAGCAGTACTTC. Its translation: CASSLVLTSGVSSSYEQYF.

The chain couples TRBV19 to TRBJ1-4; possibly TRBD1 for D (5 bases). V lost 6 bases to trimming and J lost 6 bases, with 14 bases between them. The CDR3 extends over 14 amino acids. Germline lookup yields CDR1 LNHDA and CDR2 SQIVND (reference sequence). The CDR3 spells CASRAWGSDEKLFF. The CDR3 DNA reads TGTGCCAGTAGGGCGTGGGGGTCGGATGAAAAACTGTTTTTT.

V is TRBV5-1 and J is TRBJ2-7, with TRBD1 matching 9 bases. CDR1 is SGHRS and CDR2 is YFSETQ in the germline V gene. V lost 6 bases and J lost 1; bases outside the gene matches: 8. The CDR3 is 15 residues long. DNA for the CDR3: TGCGCCAGCACTGGCGGGACAGGGTGGTCCTACGAGCAGTACTTC. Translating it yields CASTGGTGWSYEQYF.

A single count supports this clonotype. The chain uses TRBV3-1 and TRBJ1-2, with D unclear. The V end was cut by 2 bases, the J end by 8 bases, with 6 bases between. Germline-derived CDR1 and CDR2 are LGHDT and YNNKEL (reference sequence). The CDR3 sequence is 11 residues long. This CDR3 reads CASSQLDGYTF. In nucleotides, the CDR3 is TGTGCCAGCAGCCAACTTGACGGCTACACCTTC.

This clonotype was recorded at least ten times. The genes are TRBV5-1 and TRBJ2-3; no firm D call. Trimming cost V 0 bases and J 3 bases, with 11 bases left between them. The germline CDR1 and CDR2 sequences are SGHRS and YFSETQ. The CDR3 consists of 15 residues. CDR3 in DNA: TGCGCCAGCAGCTTGGCCTTCGGAGCGACAGATACGCAGTATTTT. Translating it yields CASSLAFGATDTQYF.

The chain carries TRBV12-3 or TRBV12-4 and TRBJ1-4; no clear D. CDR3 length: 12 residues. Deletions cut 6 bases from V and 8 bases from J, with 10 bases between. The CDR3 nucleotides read TGTGCCAGCAGCCGATGGGAAGAAAAACTGTTTTTT. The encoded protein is CASSRWEEKLFF.

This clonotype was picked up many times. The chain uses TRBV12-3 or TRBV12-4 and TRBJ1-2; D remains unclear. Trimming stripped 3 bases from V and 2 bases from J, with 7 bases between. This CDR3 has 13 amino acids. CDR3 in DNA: TGTGCCAGCAGTTTGGAACAGAACTATGGCTACACCTTC. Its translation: CASSLEQNYGYTF.

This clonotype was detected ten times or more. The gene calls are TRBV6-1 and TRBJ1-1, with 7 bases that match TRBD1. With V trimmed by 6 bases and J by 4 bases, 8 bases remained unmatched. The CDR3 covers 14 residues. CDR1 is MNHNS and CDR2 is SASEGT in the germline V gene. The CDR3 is CASRRGLGSTEAFF. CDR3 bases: TGTGCCAGCAGAAGGGGGCTCGGGAGCACTGAAGCTTTCTTT.

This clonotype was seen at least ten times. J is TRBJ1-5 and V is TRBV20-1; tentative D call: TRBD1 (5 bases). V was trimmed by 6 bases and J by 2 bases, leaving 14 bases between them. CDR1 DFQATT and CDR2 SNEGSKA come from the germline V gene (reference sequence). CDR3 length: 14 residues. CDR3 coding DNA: TGCAGTGCCATCCAGGGTCTACGCAATCAGCCCCAGCATTTT. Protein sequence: CSAIQGLRNQPQHF.

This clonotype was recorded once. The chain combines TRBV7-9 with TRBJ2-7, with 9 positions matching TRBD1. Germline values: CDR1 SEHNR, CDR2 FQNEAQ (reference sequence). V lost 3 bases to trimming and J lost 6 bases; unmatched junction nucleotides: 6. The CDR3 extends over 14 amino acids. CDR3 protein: CASSLLQGAGEQYF. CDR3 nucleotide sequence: TGTGCCAGCAGCTTGCTACAGGGGGCGGGCGAGCAGTACTTC.